The 3 T cell receptor beta chains reported below all come from one sample, sequenced in a study of T cell responses to AZD1222 COVID-19 vaccine. Assay used: immunoSEQ multiplex PCR; TCRdb lists only in-frame clones, some missing. This table has 170,000 or so clones, approximately 92% appearing once. Material: peripheral blood, obtained 28 days after the second dose of the MenACWY control vaccine. The receptor set was obtained from an adult who received the MenACWY meningococcal vaccine as a control.

The V gene is TRBV4-2, the J gene TRBJ1-5; no clear D gene. V was trimmed by 0 bases and J by 4 bases, leaving 16 bases between them. Germline CDR1 LGHNA, CDR2 YNFKEQ. CDR3 length: 17 residues. This CDR3 is CASSQDWAGPLNQPQHF. The CDR3 coding sequence is TGTGCCAGCAGCCAAGATTGGGCAGGTCCGCTTAATCAGCCCCAGCATTTT.

About this clone: This sample includes further DNA sequences coding for the same CDR3. The CDR3 loop is CASSEGRVSGNTIYF. CDR3 coding DNA: TGTGCCAGCAGTGAAGGCAGGGTGTCTGGAAACACCATATATTTT. J is TRBJ1-3 and V is TRBV2; a possible D gene is TRBD1 (5 bases). Germline V lookup: CDR1 SNHLY, CDR2 FYNNEI. The CDR3 is 15 residues long. V gave up 1 base and J gave up 1 base, with 8 bases separating them.

The chain has TRBV30 and TRBJ1-2, with 9 bases aligning to TRBD1. The CDR3 length is 13 residues. Trimming took 5 bases from V and 4 from J; bases not matched to a gene: 5. CDR1 and CDR2 from the germline V gene are GTSNPN and SVGIG (reference sequence). The CDR3 DNA reads TGTGCCTGGGAGAGGGACAGGGTCTATGGCTACACCTTC. Translation: CAWERDRVYGYTF.